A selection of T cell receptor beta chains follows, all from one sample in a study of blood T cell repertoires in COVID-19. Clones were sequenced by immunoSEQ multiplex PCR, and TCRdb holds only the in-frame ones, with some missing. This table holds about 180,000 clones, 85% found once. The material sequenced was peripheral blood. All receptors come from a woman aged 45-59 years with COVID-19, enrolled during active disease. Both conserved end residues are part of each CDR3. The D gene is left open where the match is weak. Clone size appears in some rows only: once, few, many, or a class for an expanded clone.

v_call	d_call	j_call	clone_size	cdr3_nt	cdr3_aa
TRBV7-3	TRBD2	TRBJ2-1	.	TGTGCCAGCGGTATAGCGGGGGGTTCCTACAATGAGCAGTTCTTC	CASGIAGGSYNEQFF
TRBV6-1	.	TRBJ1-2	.	TGTGCCAGCAGTGAACGGGGGGCTATTTATGGCTACACCTTC	CASSERGAIYGYTF
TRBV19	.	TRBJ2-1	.	TGTGCCAGTAGTCTATATTATGAGGCGTTCTTC	CASSLYYEAFF
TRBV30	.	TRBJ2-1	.	TGTGCCTGGAGCAGGGCCAATGAGCAGTTCTTC	CAWSRANEQFF
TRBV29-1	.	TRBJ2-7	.	TGCAGCGTTGCCCACAGGGATAATTACGAGCAGTACTTC	CSVAHRDNYEQYF
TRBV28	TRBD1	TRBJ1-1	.	TGTGCCAGCTGGACAGGACAGGGAAACACTGAAGCTTTCTTT	CASWTGQGNTEAFF
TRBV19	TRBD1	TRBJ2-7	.	TGTGCCAGTTCCCGAGGCGCAGGGGGCTCCCCACCCTACGAGCAGTACTTC	CASSRGAGGSPPYEQYF
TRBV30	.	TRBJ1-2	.	TGTGCCTGGAGGCCGACAGTATACTATGGCTACACCTTC	CAWRPTVYYGYTF
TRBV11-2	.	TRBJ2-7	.	TGTGCCAGCAGCTTAGTGCCAGGGGAGAACTACGAGCAGTACTTC	CASSLVPGENYEQYF
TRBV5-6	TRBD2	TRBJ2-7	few	TGTGCCAGCAGCTCCGTTCATCTCAGCGGGGTCTCCTACGAGCAGTACTTC	CASSSVHLSGVSYEQYF
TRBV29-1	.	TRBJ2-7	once	TGCAGCGTTGACCTCGGAGGCTACGAGCAGTACTTC	CSVDLGGYEQYF
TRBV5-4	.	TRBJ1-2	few	TGTGCCAGCAGCTCACTGAGGGCATATGGCTACACCTTC	CASSSLRAYGYTF
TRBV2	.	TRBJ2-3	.	TGTGCCAGCAGTGACGTCAGCGGGGATACGCAGTATTTT	CASSDVSGDTQYF
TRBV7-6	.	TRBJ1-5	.	TGTGCCAGCAGCTTAGGAGTAGGGGAAAGCAATCAGCCCCAGCATTTT	CASSLGVGESNQPQHF
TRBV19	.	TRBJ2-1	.	TGTGCCAACCTTCATTTGACAGCTAGCTCCTACAATGAGCAGTTCTTC	CANLHLTASSYNEQFF
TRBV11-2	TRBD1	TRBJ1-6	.	TGTGCCAGCAGGCCACAGGGGTCAGGATCACCCCTCCACTTT	CASRPQGSGSPLHF
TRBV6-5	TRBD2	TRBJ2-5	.	TGTGCCAGCGCACGGACTAGCGGATCCCAAGAGACCCAGTACTTC	CASARTSGSQETQYF
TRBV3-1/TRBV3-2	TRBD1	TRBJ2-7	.	TGTGCCAGCAGCCAAGGAGGGGGACAGGCGTTCTTGAAGCAGTACTTC	CASSQGGGQAFLKQYF
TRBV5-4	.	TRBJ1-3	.	TGTGCCAGCCAACTCATGGGGCCAGGAAACACCATATATTTT	CASQLMGPGNTIYF
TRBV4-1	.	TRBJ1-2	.	TGCGCCAGCAGCCAGATGACAGTTAACTATGGCTACACCTTC	CASSQMTVNYGYTF
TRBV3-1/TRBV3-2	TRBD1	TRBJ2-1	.	TGTGCCAGCAGCCAACCGGGACAGAACAATGAGCAGTTCTTC	CASSQPGQNNEQFF
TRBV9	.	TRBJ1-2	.	TGTGCCAGCAGCGGACGGAACAGTCCCGGGGAGGGCTACACCTTC	CASSGRNSPGEGYTF
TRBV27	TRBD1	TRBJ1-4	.	TGTGCCAGCAGTAAAGGACAGGGACGGGAAAAACTGTTTTTT	CASSKGQGREKLFF
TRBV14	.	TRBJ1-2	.	TGTGCCAGCAGCCAAGGAAGCTACTATGGCTACACCTTC	CASSQGSYYGYTF
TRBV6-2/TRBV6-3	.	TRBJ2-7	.	TGTGCCAGCAGTTACCCTACCCTCCGGGGAGTGCACGAGCAGTACTTC	CASSYPTLRGVHEQYF
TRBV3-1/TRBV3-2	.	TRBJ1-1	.	TGTGCCAGCAGCACCCGAGCCGGTGAAGCTTTCTTT	CASSTRAGEAFF
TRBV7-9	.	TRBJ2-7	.	TGTGCCAGCAGCTTAAGAGGGGACTGGGACGAGCAGTACTTC	CASSLRGDWDEQYF